This T cell receptor beta chain derives from a study of cytomegalovirus exposure and HLA in healthy donors. Study-wide findings and caveats: Near-uniform donor sequencing depth was presumed by presence/absence analyses. As a later analysis showed, several of the most significant clusters appeared to be linked to common viral pathogens. In an earlier analysis, productive rearrangement rates for most beta V segments clustered near 87% or 30%. It is likely that the observed cluster of highly shared sequence variants was a sequencing artifact.

A remark on this clone: The antigen is unknown.

With 60 Vbeta and 13 Jbeta primers, the PCR was carried out. Sequenced by immunoSEQ multiplex PCR; TCRdb stores in-frame clones only, minus some. The repertoire includes some 190,000 clones, about nine tenths of them detected once, and approximately 1.1% sits in the top ten. The CDR3 spans 15 residues. CDR1 and CDR2 from the germline V gene are SGHRS and YFSETQ. V shed 6 bases, J shed 0 bases, and the junction held 4 bases outside the gene matches. Sequences were obtained from PBMCs. V and J are TRBV5-1 and TRBJ2-1; 9 nucleotides agree with TRBD1. The origin of this receptor is a boy aged 2 to 10 in good health and CMV-seronegative. The DNA for the CDR3 is TGCGCCAGCAATTTGGACAGGGGCTCCTACAATGAGCAGTTCTTC. Translation: CASNLDRGSYNEQFF.